This T cell receptor (beta chain) was recorded in a study of T cells of healthy individuals. MiXCR, run by TCRdb on the 5' RACE reads, gives a single entry per CDR3 protein. The table shows approximately 50,000 distinct CDR3 sequences, with 14% to 15% occurring only once. This clonotype occurred many times. V lost 5 bases and J lost 4, with 14 bases in between. Germline loops: CDR1 SGHAT, CDR2 FQNNGV. The CDR3 extends over 14 amino acids. This chain connects TRBV11-2 to TRBJ2-5; TRBD2 is a possible D gene (6 bases). The TCR was taken from a human donor in good health. DNA for the CDR3: TGTGCCAGCAGCCCCCGACTAGGCGGAGAGACCCAGTACTTC. Its protein product is CASSPRLGGETQYF.